This T cell receptor (beta chain) emerged from a study of blood T cell repertoires in COVID-19. Overall study context: There were acute and convalescent COVID-19 samples, and they came from the United States, Italy and Spain. Nucleic acid was either cDNA or gDNA, and it came from T cells, B-cell-depleted T cells, or PBMCs.

In the original workflow: From reference gene primer amplification, estimates of nucleated cell counts were derived. Assay: immunoSEQ multiplex PCR; the TCRdb copy retains only in-frame clones and omits some. Clone size and V and J calls were adopted from that table, with D and trimming inferred from the DNA. The sample records just over 150,000 clones, about 85% being singletons. Losses at the gene ends were 6 bases for V and 1 base for J; bases not matched to a gene: 5. Germline CDR1 reads WSHSY; CDR2 reads SAAADI. The CDR3 loop spans 15 amino acids. This receptor was obtained from a human donor with acute or convalescent COVID-19. The donor label of this sample is uncertain. The rearrangement joins TRBV10-2 to TRBJ2-1, with TRBD1 matching 8 bases. Input material: peripheral blood. Here the CDR3 DNA reads TGCGCCAGCAGCCTACAGGGGGGTTCCTACAATGAGCAGTTCTTC. This gives the protein CASSLQGGSYNEQFF.